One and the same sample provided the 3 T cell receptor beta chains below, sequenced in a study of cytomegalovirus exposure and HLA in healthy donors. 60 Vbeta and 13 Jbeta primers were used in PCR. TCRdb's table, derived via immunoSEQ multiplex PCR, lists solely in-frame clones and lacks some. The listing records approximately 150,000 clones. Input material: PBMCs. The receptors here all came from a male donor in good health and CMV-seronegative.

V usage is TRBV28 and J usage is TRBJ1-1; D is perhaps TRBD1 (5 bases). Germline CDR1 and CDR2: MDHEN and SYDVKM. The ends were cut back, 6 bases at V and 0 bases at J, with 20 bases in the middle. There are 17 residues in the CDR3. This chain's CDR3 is CASRATNSRGMNTEAFF. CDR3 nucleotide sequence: TGTGCCAGCAGAGCAACAAACAGCCGGGGGATGAACACTGAAGCTTTCTTT.

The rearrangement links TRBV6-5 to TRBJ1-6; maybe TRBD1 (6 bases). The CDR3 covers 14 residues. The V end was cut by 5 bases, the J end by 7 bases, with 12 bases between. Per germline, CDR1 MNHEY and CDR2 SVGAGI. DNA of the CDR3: TGTGCCAGCAGTCAGGGGTCGGGAAATTCACCCCTCCACTTT. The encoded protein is CASSQGSGNSPLHF.

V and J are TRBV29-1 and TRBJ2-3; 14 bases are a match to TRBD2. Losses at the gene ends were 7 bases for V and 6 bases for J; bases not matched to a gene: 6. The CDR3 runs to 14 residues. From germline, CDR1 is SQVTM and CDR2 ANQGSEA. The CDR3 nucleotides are TGCAGCGAAAGGACTAGCGGGGGGCGGGATACGCAGTATTTT. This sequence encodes CSERTSGGRDTQYF.